The 13 T cell receptor beta chains listed next were all sequenced from one sample in a study of CD8 T cells in ankylosing spondylitis. MiXCR was run by TCRdb on the 5' RACE reads, yielding one entry per CDR3 protein. This table holds 100,000 to 150,000 distinct CDR3 sequences, 6% to 8.5% found once. Material for sequencing was blood, either unsorted or a sorted T cell fraction (not recorded which). The receptors come from a male donor with ankylosing spondylitis or in good health (not recorded which).

This clonotype showed up many times. The chain is built from TRBV20-1 and TRBJ1-5; no clear D. The CDR3 has 15 residues. Germline V gene data show CDR1 as DFQATT and CDR2 as SNEGSKA (reference sequence). The germline V and J ends were trimmed by 5 bases and 1 base, with 15 bases remaining between them. This chain's CDR3 is CSAGRAGRSNQPQHF. The CDR3 bases are TGCAGTGCTGGCCGAGCAGGACGGAGCAATCAGCCCCAGCATTTT.

This clonotype was seen ten or more times. The rearrangement uses TRBV5-1 and TRBJ2-2; perhaps TRBD1 as D (5 bases). The CDR3 is 14 residues long. The V gene lost 4 bases and the J gene lost 5 bases, with 12 bases spanning the gap. CDR1 and CDR2 from the germline V gene are SGHRS and YFSETQ. CDR3 sequence: CASSTQTDTGELFF. DNA of the CDR3: TGCGCCAGCAGCACCCAGACAGATACCGGGGAGCTGTTTTTT.

This clonotype was found many times. The chain has TRBV20-1 and TRBJ1-4; TRBD1 is a possible D gene (5 bases). This CDR3 comprises 16 residues. Germline loops: CDR1 DFQATT, CDR2 SNEGSKA (reference sequence). V gave up 0 bases and J gave up 4 bases, with 15 bases separating them. CDR3 residues: CSARDVNGDLNEKLFF. As DNA, the CDR3 is TGCAGTGCTAGAGATGTTAACGGGGACCTTAATGAAAAACTGTTTTTT.

The rearrangement joins TRBV29-1 to TRBJ1-1; 7 bases match TRBD1. From germline, CDR1 is SQVTM and CDR2 ANQGSEA. V shed 1 base, J shed 3 bases, and the junction held 8 bases outside the gene matches. This CDR3 has 15 amino acids. CDR3 region: CSVEGQGGWDTEAFF. The CDR3, as DNA: TGCAGCGTTGAAGGTCAGGGGGGTTGGGACACTGAAGCTTTCTTT.

This clonotype was found many times. The V and J genes are TRBV6-5 and TRBJ2-7; 7 bases match TRBD1. CDR3 size: 13 residues. With 2 bases clipped from V and 2 bases from J, the junction kept 0 bases outside the gene matches. In germline, CDR1 is MNHEY, CDR2 SVGAGI. The chain's CDR3 is CASSYTGAYEQYF. In DNA, the CDR3 is TGTGCCAGCAGTTACACAGGGGCCTACGAGCAGTACTTC.

At least ten counts were recorded for this clonotype. The chain combines TRBV9 with TRBJ2-7, with 11 bases matching TRBD2. CDR3 length: 15 amino acids. V shed 2 bases and J 3 bases; nucleotides not matched to a gene: 4. Germline loops: CDR1 SGDLS, CDR2 YYNGEE. CDR3 residues: CASSVASGGFYEQYF. CDR3 nucleotides: TGTGCCAGCAGCGTGGCTAGCGGGGGGTTCTACGAGCAGTACTTC.

This clonotype was recorded at least ten times. V usage is TRBV29-1 and J usage is TRBJ2-1; 8 bases agree with TRBD2. The CDR3 has 15 amino acids. Germline lookup yields CDR1 SQVTM and CDR2 ANQGSEA. The V segment lost 3 bases and the J segment 5 bases; nucleotides outside the gene matches: 9. CDR3 bases: TGCAGCGTTGAGCAGGTCGGGAGGGCCGACAATGAGCAGTTCTTC. It is translated as CSVEQVGRADNEQFF.

This clonotype was seen many times. The rearrangement links TRBV5-1 to TRBJ2-6; tentative D call: TRBD1 (6 bases). With 3 bases removed from V and 4 bases from J, the gap between germline ends came to 14 bases. CDR3 length equals 16 residues. CDR1 is SGHRS and CDR2 is YFSETQ in the germline V gene. For the CDR3, the DNA is TGCGCCAGCAGCTCAGAAACAGGGATAGGGGCCAACGTCCTGACTTTC. Protein sequence: CASSSETGIGANVLTF. Variable domain in full (rest from reference TRBV5-1 and TRBJ2-6): KAGVTQTPRYLIKTRGQQVTLSCSPISGHRSVSWYQQTPGQGLQFLFEYFSETQRNKGNFPGRFSGRQFSNSRSEMNVSTLELGDSALYLCASSSETGIGANVLTFGAGSRLTVL.

This clonotype was recorded at least ten times. The chain links TRBV5-1 to TRBJ2-7; D is unresolved. Germline CDR1 SGHRS, CDR2 YFSETQ. Trimming took off 5 bases at V and 1 base at J, with 16 bases between the two ends. The CDR3 length is 15 residues. CDR3: CASRSGTAESYEQYF. As DNA, the CDR3 is TGCGCCAGCAGATCCGGTACAGCCGAATCCTACGAGCAGTACTTC.

This clonotype was seen many times. This chain uses TRBV5-4 with TRBJ2-5; 15 bases match TRBD2. The CDR3 is made up of 18 amino acids. Germline CDR1 reads SGHNT; CDR2 reads YYREEE (reference sequence). V trimming: 4 bases; J trimming: 5 bases; junction bases outside the gene matches: 12. This chain's CDR3 is CASSGNPGLAGGSETQYF. The CDR3 nucleotides are TGTGCCAGCAGCGGAAACCCGGGACTAGCGGGAGGTAGTGAGACCCAGTACTTC. Full variable domain (missing parts from reference TRBV5-4 and TRBJ2-5): ETGVTQSPTHLIKTRGQQVTLRCSSQSGHNTVSWYQQALGQGPQFIFQYYREEENGRGNFPPRFSGLQFPNYSSELNVNALELDDSALYLCASSGNPGLAGGSETQYFGPGTRLLVL.

This clonotype appeared many times. V is TRBV4-2 and J is TRBJ2-6; D might be TRBD1 (5 bases). Trimming left V 2 bases short and J 0 bases short, with 14 bases between. This CDR3 contains 18 residues. Germline assignment: CDR1 LGHNA and CDR2 YNFKEQ. The CDR3 spells CASSQSTIQGSGANVLTF. The CDR3 DNA follows: TGTGCCAGCAGCCAAAGTACTATCCAGGGCTCTGGGGCCAACGTCCTGACTTTC.

This clonotype has a count of ten or more. V gene TRBV4-3 combines with J gene TRBJ2-7, with D unresolved. Germline V lookup: CDR1 LGHNA, CDR2 YSLEER. This CDR3 is built from 15 residues. Deletions cut 1 base from V and 4 bases from J, with 14 bases between. Here the CDR3 reads CASSQGAGYAYEQYF. CDR3 sequence (DNA): TGCGCCAGCAGCCAAGGGGCCGGGTACGCTTACGAGCAGTACTTC.

This clonotype has a handful of counts. V is TRBV27 and J is TRBJ2-1; 11 bases are a match to TRBD2. The V and J ends lost 6 bases and 5 bases, in that order; junction bases with no gene match: 6. This CDR3 is 15 amino acids long. The germline gives CDR1 MNHEY, CDR2 SMNVEV (reference sequence). The CDR3 here is CASSQGLAVNNEQFF. For the CDR3, the DNA is TGTGCCAGCAGCCAGGGACTAGCGGTGAACAATGAGCAGTTCTTC.